In this sample, the clone carrying this T cell receptor beta chain turned up once. Its antigen remains unidentified. Using RNA template, CDR3s of TCR alpha and beta were amplified with iRepertoire arm-PCR. Input was 100-400 ng of tissue mRNA or PBMC total RNA. MiXCR, run by TCRdb on the multiplex PCR reads, gives a single entry per CDR3 protein. The sample lists roughly 120,000 distinct CDR3 sequences, 23% occurring once. The sample belongs to a study of glioma-infiltrating T cells. Study results and limitations: CDR3 overlap between tissue and blood was very small. Above-expected tissue-blood divergence occurred in all gliomas, most in low-grade ones.

Sequences were obtained from glioma tissue, nonneoplastic brain tissue, or PBMCs (not recorded which). The receptor's source is a human donor with low-grade glioma or glioblastoma, undergoing nonglioma brain surgery, or in good health (not recorded which).

CDR3 region: CASSQVSSTCTQYF. The CDR3, as DNA: TGTGCCAGCAGCCAAGTATCTAGCACATGTACACAGTATTTT. The V gene is TRBV4-2, the J gene TRBJ2-3, with a tentative D call TRBD2 (5 bases). V was shortened by 1 base and J by 12 bases, with 17 bases between the two germline ends. CDR1 and CDR2 (germline): LGHNA, YNFKEQ. This CDR3 comprises 14 residues.